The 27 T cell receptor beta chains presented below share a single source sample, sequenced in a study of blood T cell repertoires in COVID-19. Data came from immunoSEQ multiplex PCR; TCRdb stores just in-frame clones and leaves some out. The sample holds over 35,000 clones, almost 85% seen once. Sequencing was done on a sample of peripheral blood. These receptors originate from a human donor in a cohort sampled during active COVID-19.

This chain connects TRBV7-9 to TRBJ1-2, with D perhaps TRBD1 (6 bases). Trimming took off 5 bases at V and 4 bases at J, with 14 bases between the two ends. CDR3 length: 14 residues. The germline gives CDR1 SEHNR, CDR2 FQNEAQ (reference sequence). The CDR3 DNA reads TGTGCCAGCAGCCCCAAGGACAGAGGCTATGGCTACACCTTC. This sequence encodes CASSPKDRGYGYTF. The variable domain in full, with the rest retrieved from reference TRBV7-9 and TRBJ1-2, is DTGVSQNPRHKITKRGQNVTFRCDPISEHNRLYWYRQTLGQGPEFLTYFQNEAQLEKSRLLSDRFSAERPKGSFSTLEIQRTEQGDSAMYLCASSPKDRGYGYTFGSGTRLTVV.

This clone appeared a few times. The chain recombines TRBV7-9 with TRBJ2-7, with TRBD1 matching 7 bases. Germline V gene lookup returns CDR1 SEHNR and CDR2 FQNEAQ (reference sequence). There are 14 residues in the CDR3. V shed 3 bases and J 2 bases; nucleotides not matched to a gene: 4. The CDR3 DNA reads TGTGCCAGCAGCTTGGGACAGCTTCCCTACGAGCAGTACTTC. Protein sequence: CASSLGQLPYEQYF.

The chain's CDR3 is CASSDPDTEAFF. The CDR3 DNA reads as TGTGCCAGCAGTGATCCCGACACTGAAGCTTTCTTT. The chain recombines TRBV2 with TRBJ1-1, with no clear D. Germline V gene sequence: CDR1 SNHLY, CDR2 FYNNEI. V was shortened by 3 bases and J by 3 bases, with 5 bases between the two germline ends. This CDR3 has 12 amino acids.

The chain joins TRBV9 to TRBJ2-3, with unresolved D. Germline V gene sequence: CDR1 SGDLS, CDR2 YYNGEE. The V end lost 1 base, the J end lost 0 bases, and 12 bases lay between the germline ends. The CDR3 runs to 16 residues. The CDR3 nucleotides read TGTGCCAGCAGCGTATTAGCACTTGGTAGCACAGATACGCAGTATTTT. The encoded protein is CASSVLALGSTDTQYF.

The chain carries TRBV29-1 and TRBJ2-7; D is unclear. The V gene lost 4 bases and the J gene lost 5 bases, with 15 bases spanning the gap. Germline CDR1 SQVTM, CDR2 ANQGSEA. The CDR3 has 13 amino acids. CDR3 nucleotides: TGCAGCGTTGTTCGAGGTCTGGTTAACGAGCAGTACTTC. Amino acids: CSVVRGLVNEQYF.

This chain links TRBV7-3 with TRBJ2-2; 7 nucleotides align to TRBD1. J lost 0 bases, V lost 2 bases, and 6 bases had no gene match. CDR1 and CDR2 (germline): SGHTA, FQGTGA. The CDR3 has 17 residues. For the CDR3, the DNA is TGTGCCAGCAGCTTATCGACCGGGACAGCGAACACCGGGGAGCTGTTTTTT. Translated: CASSLSTGTANTGELFF.

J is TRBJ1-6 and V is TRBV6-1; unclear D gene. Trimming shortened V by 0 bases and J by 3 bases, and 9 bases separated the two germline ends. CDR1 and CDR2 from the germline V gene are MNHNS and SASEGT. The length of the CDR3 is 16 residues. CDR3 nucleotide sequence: TGTGCCAGCAGTGAAGCGCGGGCCATCTATAATTCACCCCTCCACTTT. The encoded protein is CASSEARAIYNSPLHF.

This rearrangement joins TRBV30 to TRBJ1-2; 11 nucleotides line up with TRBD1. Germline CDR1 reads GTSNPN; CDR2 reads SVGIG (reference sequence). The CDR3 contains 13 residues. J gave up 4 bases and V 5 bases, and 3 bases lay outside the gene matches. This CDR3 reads CAWWTGGFYGYTF. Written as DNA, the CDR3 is TGTGCCTGGTGGACAGGGGGCTTCTATGGCTACACCTTC.

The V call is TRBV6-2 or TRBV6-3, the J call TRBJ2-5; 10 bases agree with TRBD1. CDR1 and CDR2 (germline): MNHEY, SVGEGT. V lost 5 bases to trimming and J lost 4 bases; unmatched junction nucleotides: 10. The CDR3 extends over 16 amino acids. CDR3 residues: CASSPGDRGGRETQYF. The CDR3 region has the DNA TGTGCCAGCAGTCCGGGGGACAGGGGAGGGAGAGAGACCCAGTACTTC.

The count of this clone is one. CDR3 protein: CASSLKGTGGTDTQYF. CDR3 nucleotides: TGTGCCAGCAGCTTAAAGGGGACAGGGGGCACAGATACGCAGTATTTT. The chain carries TRBV7-2 and TRBJ2-3, with 10 bases lining up with TRBD1. CDR1 and CDR2 (germline): SGHTA, FQGNSA. The CDR3 extends over 16 amino acids. V was pared by 2 bases and J by 1 base, with 3 bases of the junction left unmatched. The complete variable domain, with remaining parts taken from reference TRBV7-2 and TRBJ2-3, reads GAGVSQSPSNKVTEKGKDVELRCDPISGHTALYWYRQSLGQGLEFLIYFQGNSAPDKSGLPSDRFSAERTGGSVSTLTIQRTQQEDSAVYLCASSLKGTGGTDTQYFGPGTRLTVL.

The chain's CDR3 is CAWSVQLLTGYTF. CDR3 sequence (DNA): TGTGCCTGGAGTGTACAGCTGCTTACGGGCTACACCTTC. The V gene is TRBV30, the J gene TRBJ1-2; no reliable D call. The CDR3 has 13 residues. The V end lost 0 bases, the J end lost 8 bases, and 13 bases lay between the germline ends. Germline V gene data show CDR1 as GTSNPN and CDR2 as SVGIG (reference sequence).

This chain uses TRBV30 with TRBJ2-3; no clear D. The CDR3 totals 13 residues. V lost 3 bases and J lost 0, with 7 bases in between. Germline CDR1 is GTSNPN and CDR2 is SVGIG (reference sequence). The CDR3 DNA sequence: TGTGCCTGGAGACAGAAAAGCACAGATACGCAGTATTTT. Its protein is CAWRQKSTDTQYF.

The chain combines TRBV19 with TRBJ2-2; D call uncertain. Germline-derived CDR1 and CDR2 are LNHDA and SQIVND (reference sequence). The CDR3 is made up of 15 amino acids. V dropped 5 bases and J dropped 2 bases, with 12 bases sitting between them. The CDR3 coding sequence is TGTGCCAGTAGTGAGGTTCCGTTAAACACCGGGGAGCTGTTTTTT. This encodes CASSEVPLNTGELFF.

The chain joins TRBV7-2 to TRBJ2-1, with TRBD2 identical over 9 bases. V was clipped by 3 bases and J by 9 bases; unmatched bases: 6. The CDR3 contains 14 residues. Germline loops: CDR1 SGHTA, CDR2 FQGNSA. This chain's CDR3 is CASSFGTSFGEQFF. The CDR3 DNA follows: TGTGCCAGCAGCTTCGGGACTAGCTTTGGTGAGCAGTTCTTC. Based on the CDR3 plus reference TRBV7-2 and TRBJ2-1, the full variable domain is GAGVSQSPSNKVTEKGKDVELRCDPISGHTALYWYRQSLGQGLEFLIYFQGNSAPDKSGLPSDRFSAERTGGSVSTLTIQRTQQEDSAVYLCASSFGTSFGEQFFGPGTRLTVL.

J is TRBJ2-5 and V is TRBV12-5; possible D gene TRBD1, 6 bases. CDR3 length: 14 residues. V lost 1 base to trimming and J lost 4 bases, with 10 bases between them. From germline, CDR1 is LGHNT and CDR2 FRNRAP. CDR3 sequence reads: CASGLATGSETQYF. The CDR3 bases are TGTGCTAGTGGTTTGGCTACAGGGTCAGAGACCCAGTACTTC.

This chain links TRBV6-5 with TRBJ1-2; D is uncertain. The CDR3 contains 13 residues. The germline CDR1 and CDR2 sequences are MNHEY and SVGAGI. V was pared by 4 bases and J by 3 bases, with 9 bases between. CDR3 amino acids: CASSSNSHYGYTF. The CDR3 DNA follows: TGTGCCAGCAGTTCGAACAGCCACTATGGCTACACCTTC.

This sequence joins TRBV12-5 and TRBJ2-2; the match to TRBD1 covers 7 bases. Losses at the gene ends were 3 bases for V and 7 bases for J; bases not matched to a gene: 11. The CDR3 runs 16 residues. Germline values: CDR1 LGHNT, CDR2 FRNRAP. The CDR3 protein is CASGFKTGNEGGELFF. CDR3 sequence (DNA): TGTGCTAGTGGTTTTAAGACAGGGAATGAGGGCGGGGAGCTGTTTTTT.

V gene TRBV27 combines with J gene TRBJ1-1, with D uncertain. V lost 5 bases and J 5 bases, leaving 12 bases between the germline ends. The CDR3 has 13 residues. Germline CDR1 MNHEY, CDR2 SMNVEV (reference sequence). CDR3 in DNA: TGTGCCAGCAGTGTTCCGGGGAGGACTGAAGCTTTCTTT. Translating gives CASSVPGRTEAFF.

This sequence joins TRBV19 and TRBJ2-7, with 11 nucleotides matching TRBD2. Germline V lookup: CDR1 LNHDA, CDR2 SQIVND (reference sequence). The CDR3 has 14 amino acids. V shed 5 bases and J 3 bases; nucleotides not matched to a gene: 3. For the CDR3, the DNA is TGTGCCAGTAGTTTGACTAGCGGGATCTACGAGCAGTACTTC. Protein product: CASSLTSGIYEQYF.

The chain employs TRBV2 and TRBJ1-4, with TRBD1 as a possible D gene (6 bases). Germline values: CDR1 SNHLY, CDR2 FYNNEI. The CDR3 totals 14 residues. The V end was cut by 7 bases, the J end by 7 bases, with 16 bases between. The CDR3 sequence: CASKGQIVAEKLFF. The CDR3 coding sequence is TGTGCCAGCAAAGGACAGATAGTGGCTGAAAAACTGTTTTTT.

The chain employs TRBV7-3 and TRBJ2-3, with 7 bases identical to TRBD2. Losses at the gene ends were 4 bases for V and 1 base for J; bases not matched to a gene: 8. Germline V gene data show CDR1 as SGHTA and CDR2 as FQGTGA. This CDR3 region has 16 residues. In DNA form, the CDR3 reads TGTGCCAGCAGCTCCGGGCCGGGGGGAGGCACAGATACGCAGTATTTT. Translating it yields CASSSGPGGGTDTQYF. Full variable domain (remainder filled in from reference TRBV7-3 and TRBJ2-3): GAGVSQTPSNKVTEKGKYVELRCDPISGHTALYWYRQSLGQGPEFLIYFQGTGAADDSGLPNDRFFAVRPEGSVSTLKIQRTERGDSAVYLCASSSGPGGGTDTQYFGPGTRLTVL.

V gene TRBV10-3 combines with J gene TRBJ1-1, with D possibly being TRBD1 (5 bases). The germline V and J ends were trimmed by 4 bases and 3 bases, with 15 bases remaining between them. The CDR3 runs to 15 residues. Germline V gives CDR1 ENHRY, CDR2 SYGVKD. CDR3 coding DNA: TGTGCCATCAGTGGTGGGGCGGGGCCGGACACTGAAGCTTTCTTT. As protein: CAISGGAGPDTEAFF.

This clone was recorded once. The chain's CDR3 is CASSPRQDPTEAFF. Written as DNA, the CDR3 is TGTGCCAGCAGTCCAAGACAAGACCCCACTGAAGCTTTCTTT. This rearrangement joins TRBV27 to TRBJ1-1; D is uncertain. This CDR3 region has 14 residues. The V end lost 5 bases, the J end lost 4 bases, and 14 bases lay between the germline ends. Germline V gives CDR1 MNHEY, CDR2 SMNVEV (reference sequence).

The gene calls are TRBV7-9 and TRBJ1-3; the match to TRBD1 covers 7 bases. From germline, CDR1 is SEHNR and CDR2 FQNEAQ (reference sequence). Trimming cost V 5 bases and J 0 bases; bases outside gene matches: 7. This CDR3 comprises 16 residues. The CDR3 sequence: CASSPPGGSSGNTIYF. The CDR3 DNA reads TGTGCCAGCAGCCCGCCAGGGGGAAGCTCTGGAAACACCATATATTTT.

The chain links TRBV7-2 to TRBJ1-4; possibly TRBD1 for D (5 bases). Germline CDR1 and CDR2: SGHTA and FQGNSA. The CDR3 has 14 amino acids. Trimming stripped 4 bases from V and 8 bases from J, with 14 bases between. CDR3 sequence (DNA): TGTGCCAGCAGCTCCGGGGGGTACTTGGAAAAACTGTTTTTT. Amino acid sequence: CASSSGGYLEKLFF.

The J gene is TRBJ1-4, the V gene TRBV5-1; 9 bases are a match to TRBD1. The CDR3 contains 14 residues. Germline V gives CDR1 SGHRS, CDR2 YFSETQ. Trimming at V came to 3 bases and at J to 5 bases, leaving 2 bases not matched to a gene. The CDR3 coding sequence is TGCGCCAGCAGCTCGGGACAGGGAAATGAAAAACTGTTTTTT. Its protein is CASSSGQGNEKLFF.

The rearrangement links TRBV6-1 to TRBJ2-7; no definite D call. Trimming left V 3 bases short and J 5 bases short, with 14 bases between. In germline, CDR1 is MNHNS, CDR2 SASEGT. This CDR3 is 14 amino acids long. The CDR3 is CASSEVAAPDEQYF. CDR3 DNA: TGTGCCAGCAGTGAGGTTGCGGCCCCGGACGAGCAGTACTTC.